The clone carrying this T cell receptor beta chain has a single count. The entry originates in a study of blood T cell repertoires in COVID-19. Study as a whole: COVID-19 samples, acute and convalescent, were from the United States, Italy and Spain. Sample material is recorded as cDNA or gDNA derived from T cells, B-cell-depleted T cells, or PBMCs.

Source study methods: Amplification of reference gene primers was used by the study to estimate nucleated cell counts. The protocol was immunoSEQ multiplex PCR, while the TCRdb copy is restricted to in-frame clones and leaves out a portion. V, J and clone size were drawn from that table, and D and trimming were deduced from the DNA. The table shows some 87,000 clones, with 81% occurring only once. CDR3 length: 17 residues. The V end was cut by 2 bases, the J end by 4 bases, with 19 bases between. CDR1 is KGHSH and CDR2 is LQKENI in the germline V gene. Sequenced input: peripheral blood. The sequence was obtained from an older man with active or convalescent COVID-19. The genes are TRBV18 and TRBJ2-3; D might be TRBD1 (5 bases). The CDR3 DNA sequence: TGTGCCAGCTCACCAAAGCCGGACACCAATTACGCAGATACGCAGTATTTT. Its translation is CASSPKPDTNYADTQYF.